This TCR beta chain was captured in a study of T cell responses to AZD1222 COVID-19 vaccine. Germline assignment: CDR1 MNHEY and CDR2 SMNVEV (reference sequence). The CDR3 sequence is 14 residues long. The V gene lost 3 bases and the J gene lost 0 bases, with 8 bases spanning the gap. The repertoire was sequenced with immunoSEQ multiplex PCR; TCRdb's copy has only in-frame clones and lacks some. The sample gives about 66,000 clones, more than 75% of which show up once; approximately 15% is in the top ten. The receptor's source is an adult in good health. The rearrangement joins TRBV27 to TRBJ1-1; TRBD1 is a possible D gene (5 bases). Specimen: peripheral blood, collected on day 0 of AZD1222 vaccination. CDR3 loop: CASSFGGMNTEAFF. CDR3 coding DNA: TGTGCCAGCAGTTTCGGGGGGATGAACACTGAAGCTTTCTTT.